This T cell receptor beta chain originates from a study of blood T cell repertoires in COVID-19. Whole-study context: Spain, Italy and the United States supplied samples that represented acute and convalescent COVID-19. PBMCs, B-cell-depleted T cells, or T cells provided the cDNA or gDNA that made up the material.

Authors' data handling: Amplification of reference gene primers provided the estimated nucleated cell counts. Sequencing used immunoSEQ multiplex PCR; TCRdb keeps in-frame clones, though not all of them. Clone size and V and J calls were adopted from that table, with D and trimming inferred from the DNA. The repertoire holds about 200,000 clones, with 86% as singletons. The receptor was isolated from a woman in her seventies with acute or convalescent COVID-19. Specimen: peripheral blood.

CDR3 in amino acids: CSASAGAVGNTIYF. CDR3 DNA sequence: TGCAGTGCTAGTGCTGGGGCTGTTGGAAACACCATATATTTT. The chain recombines TRBV20-1 with TRBJ1-3; tentatively, D is TRBD1 (5 bases). The CDR3 is made up of 14 amino acids. V was shortened by 3 bases and J by 3 bases, with 12 bases between the two germline ends. Germline CDR1 DFQATT, CDR2 SNEGSKA (reference sequence).